This T cell receptor beta chain was sequenced in a study of OX40 agonist ivuxolimab in advanced cancers. With respect to this clone: Other DNA sequences of this sample code for an identical CDR3.

V was pared by 6 bases and J by 3 bases, with 5 bases between. Looked up from germline, CDR1 is MDHEN and CDR2 is SYDVKM. The CDR3 covers 11 residues. The table came from immunoSEQ multiplex PCR; TCRdb's copy has only in-frame clones and leaves some out. The table records approximately 90,000 clones, around nine tenths of them present only once. The chain uses TRBV28 and TRBJ1-2; D is undetermined. The sample consisted of CD4+ or CD8+ T cells sorted from blood, taken in a trial of the OX40 agonist ivuxolimab. This clonotype originated in an adult with an advanced solid tumor such as melanoma, head and neck, liver or kidney cancer. CDR3 sequence (DNA): TGTGCCAGCAGCTCTCACTATGGCTACACCTTC. It yields the protein CASSSHYGYTF.